Here is one T cell receptor (beta chain) with its context. The sample is drawn from a study of blood T cell repertoires in COVID-19. Study-wide context: Acute and convalescent COVID-19 specimens originated in the United States, Italy and Spain.

This CDR3 has 15 residues. The V gene lost 3 bases and the J gene lost 5 bases, with 18 bases spanning the gap. Germline CDR1 SGHDT, CDR2 YYEEEE. Individuals drawn from 24 US areas were roughly 18 to 95 years old. Participants' own reports of clinical history determined their cohort assignment. Under the authors' procedure: Estimates of nucleated cell counts were drawn from the amplification of reference gene primers. Here immunoSEQ multiplex PCR was the method, and the copy in TCRdb shows in-frame clones only, minus some. V, J and clone size are taken as reported in that table, and D and trimming were inferred from the DNA itself. The sample includes about 300,000 clones, approximately 83% seen only once; the top ten take 2.2%.

V is TRBV5-6 and J is TRBJ2-7, with D possibly matching TRBD2 (5 bases). This clonotype was obtained from a man aged 25 to 40 who had recovered from COVID-19. The specimen sequenced was PBMCs or T cells enriched from blood (not recorded which). The DNA of the CDR3 is TGTGCCAGCAGCTCCTCTCTGAGGGAAGTGGACGAGCAGTACTTC. Its translation: CASSSSLREVDEQYF.